Presented here are 14 T cell receptor beta chains from one specimen sequenced in a study of OX40 agonist ivuxolimab in advanced cancers. To prepare the library, the immunoSEQ multiplex PCR assay was applied. Not all clones reach the TCRdb copy of this immuneACCESS table, which keeps in-frame sequences only. Checked studies attribute under half of the gap to unresolved V genes and leave the rest unexplained. In all, the sample holds tens of thousands of clones, and 85% to 90% of those were seen once. 0.15% to 0.2% of the sample belongs to the ten largest clones. The specimen comprised CD4+ or CD8+ T cells sorted from blood, sampled in a trial of the OX40 agonist ivuxolimab. The source is an adult with an advanced solid tumor such as melanoma, head and neck, liver or kidney cancer.

This chain links TRBV7-9 with TRBJ1-4; TRBD1 is a possible D gene (6 bases). V was pared by 5 bases and J by 8 bases, with 15 bases between. CDR1 SEHNR and CDR2 FQNEAQ come from the germline V gene (reference sequence). This CDR3 spans 14 amino acids. This chain's CDR3 is CASSPGARKEKLFF. CDR3 bases: TGTGCCAGCAGCCCAGGGGCTAGGAAAGAAAAACTGTTTTTT. Full variable domain (missing parts from reference TRBV7-9 and TRBJ1-4): DTGVSQNPRHKITKRGQNVTFRCDPISEHNRLYWYRQTLGQGPEFLTYFQNEAQLEKSRLLSDRFSAERPKGSFSTLEIQRTEQGDSAMYLCASSPGARKEKLFFGSGTQLSVL.

The chain recombines TRBV15 with TRBJ1-6; no firm D call. Trimming took 4 bases from V and 5 from J, leaving 9 bases between them. The CDR3 is made up of 14 amino acids. The germline V gene has CDR1 LNHNV and CDR2 YYDKDF (reference sequence). CDR3 in DNA: TGTGCCACCAGCATTCTACAAGATAATTCACCCCTCCACTTT. The encoded protein is CATSILQDNSPLHF.

This clone came up a few times. This chain links TRBV5-6 with TRBJ2-7; D assignment may be TRBD1 or TRBD2 (6 bases each). This CDR3 has 14 residues. V was clipped by 3 bases and J by 4 bases, with 14 bases between them. Germline CDR1 and CDR2: SGHDT and YYEEEE. Here the CDR3 DNA reads TGTGCCAGCAGCTCGCGGGACACCTCGTACGAGCAGTACTTC. Amino acids: CASSSRDTSYEQYF.

The V call is TRBV11-2, the J call TRBJ2-3; no definite D call. The CDR3 is made up of 14 amino acids. Germline V gives CDR1 SGHAT, CDR2 FQNNGV. The V gene lost 3 bases and the J gene lost 4 bases, with 11 bases spanning the gap. This CDR3 is CASSLVGQADTQYF. The CDR3 DNA follows: TGTGCCAGCAGCTTGGTTGGTCAGGCAGATACGCAGTATTTT.

This chain links TRBV5-1 with TRBJ1-2; D is possibly TRBD1 (5 bases). Trimming stripped 5 bases from V and 5 bases from J, with 16 bases between. Germline CDR1 reads SGHRS; CDR2 reads YFSETQ. The CDR3 has 14 residues. The CDR3 nucleotides read TGCGCCAGCAGACCCTCGACAGCCGATTATGGCTACACCTTC. Encoded protein: CASRPSTADYGYTF.

The chain joins TRBV28 to TRBJ2-1, with D hard to call. The V end lost 7 bases, the J end lost 2 bases, and 6 bases lay between the germline ends. The CDR3 loop spans 12 amino acids. In germline, CDR1 is MDHEN, CDR2 SYDVKM. In nucleotides, the CDR3 is TGTGCCAGCAAGGATCCCTACAATGAGCAGTTCTTC. It yields the protein CASKDPYNEQFF. The full variable domain, with the rest looked up from reference TRBV28 and TRBJ2-1, is DVKVTQSSRYLVKRTGEKVFLECVQDMDHENMFWYRQDPGLGLRLIYFSYDVKMKEKGDIPEGYSVSREKKERFSLILESASTNQTSMYLCASKDPYNEQFFGPGTRLTVL.

The table lists this clone with a count of one. The rearrangement links TRBV9 to TRBJ1-2; D possibly corresponds to TRBD1 (5 bases). Trimming cost V 0 bases and J 6 bases, with 15 bases left between them. This CDR3 spans 15 amino acids. Germline-derived CDR1 and CDR2 are SGDLS and YYNGEE. The CDR3 sequence is CASSVASWGEDGYTF. The DNA of the CDR3 is TGTGCCAGCAGCGTAGCATCGTGGGGGGAGGATGGCTACACCTTC.

This rearrangement joins TRBV5-4 to TRBJ2-5; tentatively, D is TRBD1 (6 bases). The ends were cut back, 4 bases at V and 3 bases at J, with 10 bases in the middle. The CDR3 is 13 amino acids. Germline CDR1 SGHNT, CDR2 YYREEE (reference sequence). This CDR3 reads CASSRTGKETQYF. CDR3 nucleotides: TGTGCCAGCAGCCGTACAGGGAAAGAGACCCAGTACTTC.

The CDR3 nucleotides are TGTGCCAGCAGCGTAGCTGGGGAGAACACCTACGAGCAGTACGTC. Residues: CASSVAGENTYEQYV. This sequence joins TRBV9 and TRBJ2-7; tentatively, D is TRBD2 (5 bases). The ends were cut back, 0 bases at V and 2 bases at J, with 12 bases in the middle. CDR1 and CDR2 from the germline V gene are SGDLS and YYNGEE. The CDR3 consists of 15 residues.

This chain links TRBV25-1 with TRBJ1-4; no firm D call. Germline V lookup: CDR1 MGHDK, CDR2 SYGVNS. The length of the CDR3 is 15 residues. Trimming took 6 bases from V and 8 from J, leaving 19 bases between them. CDR3 DNA sequence: TGTGCCAGCAGGTACACCGCCCACCGCGACGAAAAACTGTTTTTT. Its translation: CASRYTAHRDEKLFF.

The J gene is TRBJ1-3, the V gene TRBV6-5; D is uncertain. The germline gives CDR1 MNHEY, CDR2 SVGAGI. V lost 0 bases and J lost 0, with 9 bases in between. CDR3 length: 16 amino acids. The CDR3 bases are TGTGCCAGCAGTTACTCGCTACCGAACTCTGGAAACACCATATATTTT. Translated, it gives CASSYSLPNSGNTIYF.

This chain joins TRBV6-5 and TRBJ1-2; weak D call: TRBD1 (5 bases). V was shortened by 6 bases and J by 5 bases, with 16 bases between the two germline ends. Germline lookup yields CDR1 MNHEY and CDR2 SVGAGI. The CDR3 spans 14 residues. The CDR3 sequence is CASRRGLTTYGYTF. DNA for the CDR3: TGTGCCAGCAGACGGGGACTTACAACATATGGCTACACCTTC.

This chain uses TRBV4-2 with TRBJ1-2; no reliable D call. The V and J ends lost 0 bases and 1 base respectively, with 9 bases between them. This CDR3 is built from 15 residues. Germline CDR1 is LGHNA and CDR2 is YNFKEQ. CDR3 region: CASSQDLGLNYGYTF. CDR3 sequence (DNA): TGTGCCAGCAGCCAAGATCTCGGCCTTAACTATGGCTACACCTTC.

The rearrangement links TRBV7-2 to TRBJ2-3; possible D gene TRBD1, 6 bases. Trimming removed 5 bases at V and 6 bases at J, with 15 bases between. The CDR3 has 14 amino acids. Germline V gene sequence: CDR1 SGHTA, CDR2 FQGNSA. CDR3 nucleotide sequence: TGTGCCAGCAGCGTACAGGGTTTGTTGGATACGCAGTATTTT. It codes for CASSVQGLLDTQYF.